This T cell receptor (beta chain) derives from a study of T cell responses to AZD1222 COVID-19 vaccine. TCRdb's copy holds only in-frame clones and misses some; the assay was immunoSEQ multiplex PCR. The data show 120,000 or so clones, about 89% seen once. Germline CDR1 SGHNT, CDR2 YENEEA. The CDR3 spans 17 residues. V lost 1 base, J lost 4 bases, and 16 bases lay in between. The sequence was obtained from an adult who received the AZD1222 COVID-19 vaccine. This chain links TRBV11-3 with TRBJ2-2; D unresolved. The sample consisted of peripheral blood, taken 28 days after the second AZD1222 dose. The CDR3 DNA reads TGTGCCAGCAGCTTAGCCCTTGGAAAGGACCCCACCGGGGAGCTGTTTTTT. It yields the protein CASSLALGKDPTGELFF.